This T cell receptor (beta chain) was sequenced during a study of sequential checkpoint blockade in melanoma. There are 14 residues in the CDR3. Germline CDR1 reads LNHDA; CDR2 reads SQIVND (reference sequence). The V gene end was trimmed by 4 bases and the J gene end by 4 bases; junction bases not matched to a gene: 6. Noted treatment: randomized to nivolumab then ipilimumab (arm A) or the reverse (arm B). No patient had prior DNA-damaging chemotherapy. Here immunoSEQ multiplex PCR was the method, and the copy in TCRdb shows in-frame clones only, minus some. Altogether 6,000 to 9,000 clones are present, about 28% being singletons, with the ten largest covering 5% to 6.5%. The sample holds a few counts of this clone.

Sequencing was performed on tumor tissue (inferred from file names), taken from a patient given nivolumab and ipilimumab in sequence. The chain recombines TRBV19 with TRBJ1-1; 7 positions match TRBD1. This TCR was recovered from a human donor with melanoma. The CDR3 spells CASSTQGIFTEAFF. In nucleotides, the CDR3 is TGTGCCAGTAGTACACAGGGGATTTTCACTGAAGCTTTCTTT.